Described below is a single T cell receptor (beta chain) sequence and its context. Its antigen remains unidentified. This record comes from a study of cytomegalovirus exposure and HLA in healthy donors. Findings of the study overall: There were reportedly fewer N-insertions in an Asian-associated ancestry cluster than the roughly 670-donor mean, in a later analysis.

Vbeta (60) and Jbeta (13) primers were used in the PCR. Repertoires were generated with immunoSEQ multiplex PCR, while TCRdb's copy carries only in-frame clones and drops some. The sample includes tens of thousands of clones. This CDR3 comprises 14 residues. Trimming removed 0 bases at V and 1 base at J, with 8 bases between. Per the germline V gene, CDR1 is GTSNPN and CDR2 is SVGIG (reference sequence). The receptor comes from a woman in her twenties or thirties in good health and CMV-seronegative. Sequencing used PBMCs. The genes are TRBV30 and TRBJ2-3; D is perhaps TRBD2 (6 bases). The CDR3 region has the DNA TGTGCCTGGAGTGTCGGGAGCCGCACAGATACGCAGTATTTT. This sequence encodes CAWSVGSRTDTQYF.